This record looks at one T cell receptor (beta chain) sequence and its context. Participant-given clinical history determined each cohort assignment. This entry is derived from a study of blood T cell repertoires in COVID-19. Whole-study context: Samples of COVID-19 (acute and convalescent) were obtained from the United States, Italy and Spain.

Trimming left V 9 bases short and J 11 bases short, with 20 bases between. CDR1 and CDR2 from the germline V gene are SGHAT and FQNNGV. This CDR3 comprises 13 residues. Per the original methods: For nucleated cells, counts were estimated from reference gene primer amplification. Sequenced by immunoSEQ multiplex PCR; TCRdb stores in-frame clones only, minus some. V and J calls plus clone size are reproduced from that table; the DNA served to infer D and trimming. The table records 300,000 to 400,000 clones, 65% to 90% of them present only once. This receptor was obtained from a woman in her thirties or forties with acute COVID-19. Material: PBMCs or T cells enriched from blood (not recorded which). The gene calls are TRBV11-2 and TRBJ1-5; no reliable D call. The CDR3 spells CASSVDGSVTQHF. CDR3 DNA: TGTGCCAGTTCGGTGGACGGGAGTGTGACCCAGCATTTT.